The 25 T cell receptor beta chains given below trace back to one sample, sequenced in a study of CD8 T cells in ankylosing spondylitis. The study, taken as a whole, reports: For ankylosing spondylitis blood, a TCR beta motif of several highly homologous variants appeared characteristic.

For these TCRs, the target antigens are not known. TCRdb used MiXCR to reprocess the 5' RACE reads, holding one entry per CDR3 protein. The top ten clones hold around 3.6% of a sample with more than 400,000 distinct CDR3 sequences, roughly 5% of them seen once. The sample was blood, either unsorted or a sorted T cell fraction (not recorded which). Every receptor here comes from a male donor with ankylosing spondylitis.

Regarding this clonotype: This may be a read error: a much more frequent sequence differs by one nucleotide. The chain joins TRBV4-3 to TRBJ2-1, with TRBD2 matching 13 bases. The V gene's germline CDR1 is LGHNA and CDR2 YSLEER. The CDR3 covers 19 residues. V was pared by 5 bases and J by 0 bases, with 10 bases of the junction left unmatched. CDR3 region: CASSYRTSGSESSYNEQFF. CDR3 bases: TGCGCCAGCAGCTACCGGACTAGCGGGAGCGAAAGCTCCTACAATGAGCAGTTCTTC.

As concerns this clonotype: It may be a read error: a sequence one base away is much more abundant. The J gene is TRBJ2-5, the V gene TRBV6-6; D unresolved. The CDR3 covers 12 residues. Germline CDR1 is MNHNY and CDR2 is SVGAGI (reference sequence). CDR3 in DNA: TGTGCCAGCGCCCCGACTCAAGGGACCCAGTACTTC. Translating gives CASAPTQGTQYF.

This clonotype was counted ten times or more. The V and J genes are TRBV5-6 and TRBJ1-1, with D perhaps matching TRBD1 (5 bases). Germline V gene lookup returns CDR1 SGHDT and CDR2 YYEEEE. With 0 bases removed from V and 3 bases from J, the gap between germline ends came to 15 bases. This CDR3 has 16 residues. CDR3 in amino acids: CASSLVFQGAYTEAFF. CDR3 in DNA: TGTGCCAGCAGCTTGGTATTTCAGGGCGCCTACACTGAAGCTTTCTTT.

This clonotype showed up many times. The chain combines TRBV18 with TRBJ2-5; D ambiguous. This CDR3 contains 14 residues. Trimming removed 3 bases at V and 5 bases at J, with 13 bases between. CDR1 and CDR2 (germline): KGHSH, LQKENI. The CDR3 reads CASSPIGPQETQYF. CDR3 DNA sequence: TGTGCCAGCTCACCCATAGGGCCCCAGGAGACCCAGTACTTC.

This clonotype appeared many times. The rearrangement uses TRBV20-1 and TRBJ2-3; D possibly corresponds to TRBD2 (6 bases). The germline gives CDR1 DFQATT, CDR2 SNEGSKA (reference sequence). Between the trimmed V and J ends, which lost 5 bases and 2 bases, there was a span of 26 bases. The CDR3 is 18 residues long. This CDR3 reads CSAPHDPAGPTFTDTQYF. The CDR3 nucleotides are TGCAGTGCTCCCCATGACCCGGCGGGGCCTACGTTCACAGATACGCAGTATTTT.

V is TRBV19 and J is TRBJ2-4, with D tentatively TRBD1 (6 bases). CDR1 and CDR2 (germline): LNHDA, SQIVND (reference sequence). The CDR3 is made up of 15 amino acids. V shed 3 bases and J shed 6 bases, with 15 bases lying between them. DNA of the CDR3: TGTGCCAGTAGTATCGCAGGGGCCGGAGGAAACATTCAGTACTTC. Its translation: CASSIAGAGGNIQYF.

This clonotype was picked up many times. The chain carries TRBV5-1 and TRBJ2-7; 8 bases map to TRBD2. J gave up 2 bases and V 2 bases, and 6 bases lay outside the gene matches. Germline loops: CDR1 SGHRS, CDR2 YFSETQ. The CDR3 sequence is 15 residues long. The CDR3 sequence: CASSLFSGAAYEQYF. The DNA for the CDR3 is TGCGCCAGCAGCTTATTTAGCGGGGCCGCCTACGAGCAGTACTTC.

This clonotype has ten or more counts. The chain combines TRBV6-1 with TRBJ2-2; 7 bases match TRBD2. V trimming: 5 bases; J trimming: 1 base; junction bases outside the gene matches: 1. The CDR3 is 14 amino acids. Germline CDR1 and CDR2: MNHNS and SASEGT. CDR3 loop: CASSKRGNTGELFF. DNA of the CDR3: TGTGCCAGCAGTAAGCGGGGGAACACCGGGGAGCTGTTTTTT.

This clonotype has a count of ten or more. The rearrangement links TRBV5-1 to TRBJ1-6; D call uncertain. V lost 5 bases and J 5 bases, leaving 8 bases between the germline ends. The germline gives CDR1 SGHRS, CDR2 YFSETQ. The CDR3 is 13 residues long. CDR3 loop: CASRDGDNSPLHF. The CDR3, as DNA: TGCGCCAGCAGGGACGGAGATAATTCACCCCTCCACTTT.

This clonotype has at least ten counts. The chain is built from TRBV9 and TRBJ1-2; D ambiguous. The CDR3 consists of 15 residues. V was shortened by 0 bases and J by 4 bases, with 13 bases between the two germline ends. Germline V gene lookup returns CDR1 SGDLS and CDR2 YYNGEE. Written as DNA, the CDR3 is TGTGCCAGCAGCGTAGGAATACCCCGCCGCTATGGCTACACCTTC. Its translation is CASSVGIPRRYGYTF.

This clonotype was found a few times. The chain recombines TRBV20-1 with TRBJ2-3; D not resolved. The length of the CDR3 is 14 residues. From germline, CDR1 is DFQATT and CDR2 SNEGSKA (reference sequence). V lost 0 bases and J lost 4, with 11 bases in between. The CDR3 region is CSARDPTRSDTQYF. The DNA of the CDR3 is TGCAGTGCTAGAGACCCCACCCGGTCAGATACGCAGTATTTT.

At least ten counts were recorded for this clonotype. The DNA of the CDR3 is TGTGCCAGCAGCCCCCGGACCGCTTACACTGAAGCTTTCTTT. Its protein is CASSPRTAYTEAFF. V gene TRBV9 combines with J gene TRBJ1-1; D is uncertain. CDR3 length: 14 amino acids. Trimming shortened V by 4 bases and J by 3 bases, and 13 bases separated the two germline ends. Per germline, CDR1 SGDLS and CDR2 YYNGEE.

This clonotype has ten or more counts. This chain joins TRBV6-1 and TRBJ2-1; 16 bases are a match to TRBD2. The V segment lost 11 bases and the J segment 10 bases; nucleotides outside the gene matches: 11. Germline V gene data show CDR1 as MNHNS and CDR2 as SASEGT. The CDR3 is made up of 15 amino acids. This CDR3 is CACKGLAGGPGEQFF. The CDR3 region has the DNA TGTGCCTGCAAGGGACTAGCGGGGGGGCCAGGGGAGCAGTTCTTC.

This clonotype was seen many times. The chain couples TRBV5-6 to TRBJ1-4; 9 nucleotides agree with TRBD1. Germline trimming cut 3 bases from V and 2 bases from J; bases unmatched to any gene: 5. Germline V gene sequence: CDR1 SGHDT, CDR2 YYEEEE. The CDR3 length is 16 residues. In DNA, the CDR3 is TGTGCCAGCAGCTCGGGACAGGGTTTGACTAATGAAAAACTGTTTTTT. It encodes CASSSGQGLTNEKLFF.

A word on this clonotype: A much larger clone differs by one base, so this may be a read error. V gene TRBV7-2 combines with J gene TRBJ2-5; D may be TRBD2 (6 bases). V was cut by 3 bases and J by 7 bases, with 12 bases left in between. Looked up from germline, CDR1 is SGHTA and CDR2 is FQGNSA. The CDR3 is made up of 13 amino acids. CDR3 coding DNA: TGTGCCAGCAGCTTGGAGGGCGCCGGGACCCAGTACTTC. Its protein product is CASSLEGAGTQYF.

This clonotype was seen at least ten times. The rearrangement joins TRBV12-3 or TRBV12-4 to TRBJ2-3; D might be TRBD2 (5 bases). The CDR3 loop spans 15 amino acids. V dropped 3 bases and J dropped 4 bases, with 14 bases sitting between them. DNA for the CDR3: TGTGCCAGCAGTTTTATACAAGGGCGGGCAGATACGCAGTATTTT. It codes for CASSFIQGRADTQYF.

This clonotype was observed a handful of times. This chain links TRBV28 with TRBJ2-3, with 12 bases fitting TRBD2. V lost 6 bases to trimming and J lost 4 bases; unmatched junction nucleotides: 8. Germline assignment: CDR1 MDHEN and CDR2 SYDVKM. This CDR3 has 16 residues. CDR3 amino acids: CASRESSGRAPDTQYF. The CDR3, as DNA: TGTGCCAGCAGGGAATCTAGCGGGAGGGCCCCAGATACGCAGTATTTT.

For the CDR3, the DNA is TGCAGCGCCCCCTTTTCCACAAAGGGCGCTTACAATGAGCAGTTCTTC. Translation: CSAPFSTKGAYNEQFF. The chain uses TRBV29-1 and TRBJ2-1; D unresolved. V lost 7 bases and J lost 4, with 23 bases in between. The CDR3 is 16 residues long. Looked up from germline, CDR1 is SQVTM and CDR2 is ANQGSEA.

This clonotype has at least ten counts. This chain links TRBV7-9 with TRBJ1-1; a weak D match, TRBD1 (5 bases). The CDR3 spans 14 residues. Germline V gene sequence: CDR1 SEHNR, CDR2 FQNEAQ (reference sequence). In nucleotides, the CDR3 is TGTGCTGCCAGTCAGGCAGCCAGGGACACTGAAGCTTTCTTT. It codes for CAASQAARDTEAFF. Using reference TRBV7-9 and TRBJ1-1 for the parts outside the CDR3, the full variable domain is DTGVSQNPRHKITKRGQNVTFRCDPISEHNRLYWYRQTLGQGPEFLTYFQNEAQLEKSRLLSDRFSAERPKGSFSTLEIQRTEQGDSAMYLCAASQAARDTEAFFGQGTRLTVV.

This clonotype was seen many times. V is TRBV5-1 and J is TRBJ2-7; perhaps TRBD1 as D (5 bases). CDR1 and CDR2 (germline): SGHRS, YFSETQ. With 0 bases removed from V and 2 bases from J, the gap between germline ends came to 6 bases. CDR3 length: 13 residues. The CDR3 DNA reads TGCGCCAGCAGCTTGGAGGGGACCTACGAGCAGTACTTC. Translation gives CASSLEGTYEQYF.

This clonotype occurred a few times. The chain links TRBV2 to TRBJ2-5; 8 bases align to TRBD2. The junction had 10 bases not matched to a gene; V was cut back by 3 bases and J by 4 bases. CDR1 SNHLY and CDR2 FYNNEI come from the germline V gene. The length of the CDR3 is 16 residues. The DNA for the CDR3 is TGTGCCAGCAGTGATGGGTTAGCGGGAAGTTCAGAGACCCAGTACTTC. It yields the protein CASSDGLAGSSETQYF. Based on the CDR3 plus reference TRBV2 and TRBJ2-5, the full variable domain is EPEVTQTPSHQVTQMGQEVILRCVPISNHLYFYWYRQILGQKVEFLVSFYNNEISEKSEIFDDQFSVERPDGSNFTLKIRSTKLEDSAMYFCASSDGLAGSSETQYFGPGTRLLVL.

This clonotype has a count of ten or more. This sequence joins TRBV15 and TRBJ1-1; no definite D call. The CDR3 consists of 13 residues. Germline values: CDR1 LNHNV, CDR2 YYDKDF (reference sequence). V shed 0 bases and J shed 1 base, with 3 bases lying between them. CDR3: CATSREQNTEAFF. DNA of the CDR3: TGTGCCACCAGCAGAGAACAGAACACTGAAGCTTTCTTT.

In this sample, this clonotype turned up many times. This chain connects TRBV10-3 to TRBJ2-5; 11 nucleotides match TRBD2. The CDR3 has 16 residues. V lost 6 bases to trimming and J lost 9 bases; unmatched junction nucleotides: 15. The germline V gene encodes CDR1 ENHRY and CDR2 SYGVKD. The CDR3 region has the DNA TGTGCCATCAGGGAAGGACTAGCGGGCGAAAGTCGGGCCCAGTACTTC. It encodes CAIREGLAGESRAQYF.

The rearrangement joins TRBV4-3 to TRBJ1-1, with TRBD1 as a possible D gene (6 bases). The V and J ends lost 1 base and 1 base respectively, with 13 bases between them. The CDR3 consists of 16 residues. Germline CDR1 and CDR2: LGHNA and YSLEER. CDR3 sequence: CASSQAPGHPNTEAFF. In DNA, the CDR3 is TGCGCCAGCAGCCAAGCACCGGGACACCCGAACACTGAAGCTTTCTTT.

The rearrangement uses TRBV28 and TRBJ1-6; maybe TRBD1 (6 bases). The CDR3 is 16 residues long. Germline lookup yields CDR1 MDHEN and CDR2 SYDVKM. The V end was cut by 9 bases, the J end by 6 bases, with 21 bases between. The CDR3 region has the DNA TGTGCCAGTAGGTACCGCTGGACAGATACTAATTCACCCCTCCACTTT. Protein product: CASRYRWTDTNSPLHF. Filled out from reference TRBV28 and TRBJ1-6, the complete variable domain reads DVKVTQSSRYLVKRTGEKVFLECVQDMDHENMFWYRQDPGLGLRLIYFSYDVKMKEKGDIPEGYSVSREKKERFSLILESASTNQTSMYLCASRYRWTDTNSPLHFGNGTRLTVT.